The 22 T cell receptor beta chains below all came from one sample that was sequenced in a study of T cell repertoires in cytomegalovirus infection. TCRdb independently ran MiXCR on the reads; one entry per CDR3 protein. Among 80,000 to 90,000 distinct CDR3 sequences listed, roughly half were seen once. For these TCRs, the target antigens are not known. The sequenced sample was CD8+ T cells from cultured PBMCs, obtained from culture after CMV antigen stimulation. These receptors were taken from a human donor in good health (CMV status not recorded). Some clones in this sample may be carry-over from other donors' samples.

This clonotype was counted only a few times. The CDR3 here is CASSPPGGIQPQHF. For the CDR3, the DNA is TGTGCCAGCAGCCCCCCCGGGGGCATTCAGCCCCAGCATTTT. The chain employs TRBV6-6 and TRBJ1-5; perhaps TRBD1 as D (6 bases). Germline V gives CDR1 MNHNY, CDR2 SVGAGI (reference sequence). This CDR3 comprises 14 residues. Trimming shortened V by 6 bases and J by 6 bases, and 15 bases separated the two germline ends.

The V call is TRBV7-9, the J call TRBJ2-2, with D perhaps matching TRBD1 (6 bases). The V end lost 5 bases, the J end lost 0 bases, and 13 bases lay between the germline ends. CDR1 and CDR2 (germline): SEHNR, FQNEAQ (reference sequence). The length of the CDR3 is 16 residues. The CDR3 DNA is TGTGCCAGCAGCCCCACGGGGACAACGAACACCGGGGAGCTGTTTTTT. It codes for CASSPTGTTNTGELFF.

This clonotype has a handful of counts. This chain uses TRBV29-1 with TRBJ1-4; D is perhaps TRBD1 (5 bases). The CDR3 totals 18 residues. Trimming removed 4 bases from V and 4 bases from J, with 25 bases in between. Germline CDR1 and CDR2: SQVTM and ANQGSEA. This CDR3 is CSVVRRDPYDAYNEKLFF. The CDR3 nucleotides read TGCAGCGTTGTCAGGCGGGACCCCTACGATGCATATAATGAAAAACTGTTTTTT.

V and J are TRBV7-6 and TRBJ2-3, with D possibly matching TRBD2 (7 bases). There are 16 residues in the CDR3. Per germline, CDR1 SGHVS and CDR2 FNYEAQ. V was clipped by 2 bases and J by 0 bases, with 12 bases between them. The CDR3: CASSLRRGGSTDTQYF. CDR3 in DNA: TGTGCCAGCAGCTTACGTAGGGGGGGCAGCACAGATACGCAGTATTTT.

Written as DNA, the CDR3 is TGCAGCGTGATTGGGACGGGCGAGACCTACAATGAGCAGTTCTTC. Translating it yields CSVIGTGETYNEQFF. V gene TRBV29-1 combines with J gene TRBJ2-1; perhaps D is TRBD1 or TRBD2 (5 bases each). The V end was cut by 6 bases, the J end by 2 bases, with 17 bases between. In germline, CDR1 is SQVTM, CDR2 ANQGSEA. CDR3 length equals 15 residues.

This clonotype was detected only a few times. J is TRBJ2-3 and V is TRBV4-1; D is tentatively TRBD1 or TRBD2 (5 bases each). The germline V and J ends were trimmed by 1 base and 6 bases, with 11 bases remaining between them. Germline-derived CDR1 and CDR2 are MGHRA and YSYEKL. This CDR3 is built from 14 residues. The CDR3 bases are TGCGCCAGCAGCCAAGTACCGGGGCTGGATACGCAGTATTTT. It codes for CASSQVPGLDTQYF.

V is TRBV20-1 and J is TRBJ2-4; 8 nucleotides match TRBD2. The junction had 19 bases not matched to a gene; V was cut back by 6 bases and J by 0 bases. This CDR3 comprises 19 residues. Germline assignment: CDR1 DFQATT and CDR2 SNEGSKA (reference sequence). The CDR3: CSAPRTSYRFEEAKNIQYF. The CDR3 nucleotides read TGCAGTGCACCGAGGACTAGCTACCGCTTCGAGGAAGCCAAAAACATTCAGTACTTC.

The gene calls are TRBV27 and TRBJ1-1; D unresolved. Trimming stripped 0 bases from V and 1 base from J, with 9 bases between. The germline CDR1 and CDR2 sequences are MNHEY and SMNVEV (reference sequence). The CDR3 runs to 15 residues. This chain's CDR3 is CASSLSYTTNTEAFF. CDR3 coding DNA: TGTGCCAGCAGTTTATCTTACACGACGAACACTGAAGCTTTCTTT.

The V gene is TRBV7-9, the J gene TRBJ2-7, with D tentatively TRBD2 (6 bases). V was shortened by 3 bases and J by 6 bases, with 9 bases between the two germline ends. Germline CDR1 is SEHNR and CDR2 is FQNEAQ (reference sequence). The CDR3 runs to 12 residues. CDR3 protein: CASSLEGGEQYF. For the CDR3, the DNA is TGTGCCAGCAGCTTGGAGGGTGGCGAGCAGTACTTC.

The gene calls are TRBV25-1 and TRBJ1-4; TRBD1 matches at 7 bases. CDR3 size: 14 residues. CDR1 MGHDK and CDR2 SYGVNS come from the germline V gene. V was pared by 4 bases and J by 8 bases, with 7 bases of the junction left unmatched. CDR3 residues: CASSGGQLTEKLFF. As DNA, the CDR3 is TGTGCCAGCAGTGGGGGACAGCTCACCGAAAAACTGTTTTTT.

This clonotype was counted a single time. The genes are TRBV7-6 and TRBJ1-2; D gene uncertain. Trimming removed 1 base at V and 2 bases at J, with 11 bases between. CDR3 length: 15 residues. The germline gives CDR1 SGHVS, CDR2 FNYEAQ. For the CDR3, the DNA is TGTGCCAGCAGCTTAGGTGCTGGCAGGAACTATGGCTACACCTTC. Its protein is CASSLGAGRNYGYTF.

The chain has TRBV29-1 and TRBJ2-1; D might be TRBD1 (5 bases). CDR1 and CDR2 from the germline V gene are SQVTM and ANQGSEA. V lost 6 bases to trimming and J lost 0 bases, with 12 bases between them. This CDR3 spans 14 amino acids. CDR3 nucleotides: TGCAGCGTGCGCGACAGTAGCTCCTACAATGAGCAGTTCTTC. Its protein product is CSVRDSSSYNEQFF.

This clonotype appeared a few times. The chain carries TRBV28 and TRBJ1-1; D is unclear. The CDR3 runs 13 residues. Deletions cut 3 bases from V and 6 bases from J, with 11 bases between. From germline, CDR1 is MDHEN and CDR2 SYDVKM. CDR3 sequence: CASSFGPGAEAFF. The CDR3 DNA follows: TGTGCCAGCAGTTTTGGACCCGGCGCTGAAGCTTTCTTT.

The chain employs TRBV19 and TRBJ1-1, with D possibly matching TRBD1 (5 bases). V lost 3 bases and J 2 bases, leaving 7 bases between the germline ends. CDR3 length: 13 amino acids. Germline CDR1 and CDR2: LNHDA and SQIVND (reference sequence). The CDR3, as DNA: TGTGCCAGTAGTATCGGGGCAAACACTGAAGCTTTCTTT. Amino acid sequence: CASSIGANTEAFF.

In its sample, this clonotype was seen a few times. The chain links TRBV7-8 to TRBJ2-1; D may correspond to TRBD1 or TRBD2 (6 bases each). V was clipped by 2 bases and J by 5 bases, with 13 bases between them. Germline values: CDR1 SGHVS, CDR2 FQNEAQ. This CDR3 spans 15 amino acids. CDR3 sequence (DNA): TGTGCCAGCAGCTTATCGCCTAGGGGGGACAATGAGCAGTTCTTC. The encoded protein is CASSLSPRGDNEQFF.

CDR3 sequence (DNA): TGTGCCAGCTCACCAGGGACAGAGTTTAACTATGGCTACACCTTC. This gives the protein CASSPGTEFNYGYTF. This sequence joins TRBV18 and TRBJ1-2; 7 positions match TRBD1. CDR1 is KGHSH, CDR2 LQKENI, per germline. J gave up 1 base and V 2 bases, and 4 bases lay outside the gene matches. This CDR3 has 15 amino acids.

In this sample, this clonotype turned up once. V is TRBV25-1 and J is TRBJ1-4, with a weak D call TRBD1 (5 bases). Germline loops: CDR1 MGHDK, CDR2 SYGVNS. The V gene lost 3 bases and the J gene lost 11 bases, with 13 bases spanning the gap. The CDR3 spans 13 residues. In DNA form, the CDR3 reads TGTGCCAGCAGTGACCGGAGCGGGGGGAAACTGTTTTTT. It yields the protein CASSDRSGGKLFF.

The chain uses TRBV20-1 and TRBJ1-1; possibly TRBD1 for D (5 bases). V lost 3 bases, J lost 4 bases, and 12 bases lay in between. The CDR3 runs to 13 residues. Germline V lookup: CDR1 DFQATT, CDR2 SNEGSKA (reference sequence). The CDR3 nucleotides are TGCAGTGCTAGGGAGGTAGGGGTCACTGAAGCTTTCTTT. Translation: CSAREVGVTEAFF.

In its sample, this clonotype was seen a few times. The rearrangement uses TRBV7-6 and TRBJ2-7; 7 nucleotides match TRBD1. V gave up 5 bases and J gave up 4 bases; unmatched junction bases: 11. This CDR3 region has 15 residues. Germline CDR1 reads SGHVS; CDR2 reads FNYEAQ. CDR3 nucleotide sequence: TGTGCCAGCAGCAAAACAGGGGAAAAACTTTACGAGCAGTACTTC. This sequence encodes CASSKTGEKLYEQYF.

The table lists this clonotype with a count of one. This sequence joins TRBV7-9 and TRBJ1-3, with D hard to call. Between the trimmed V and J ends, which lost 5 bases and 4 bases, there was a span of 9 bases. The CDR3 consists of 13 residues. Germline values: CDR1 SEHNR, CDR2 FQNEAQ (reference sequence). CDR3 sequence (DNA): TGTGCCAGCAGCCCTCGGCTCGGAAACACCATATATTTT. Translating it yields CASSPRLGNTIYF.

This chain uses TRBV19 with TRBJ2-3, with a tentative D call TRBD2 (5 bases). The CDR3 contains 15 residues. Germline assignment: CDR1 LNHDA and CDR2 SQIVND (reference sequence). Trimming removed 4 bases at V and 0 bases at J, with 11 bases between. CDR3 bases: TGTGCCAGTAGTACAGAAGGACTTAGCACAGATACGCAGTATTTT. Translating gives CASSTEGLSTDTQYF. The full variable domain, rest sourced from reference TRBV19 and TRBJ2-3, is DGGITQSPKYLFRKEGQNVTLSCEQNLNHDAMYWYRQDPGQGLRLIYYSQIVNDFQKGDIAEGYSVSREKKESFPLTVTSAQKNPTAFYLCASSTEGLSTDTQYFGPGTRLTVL.

The V call is TRBV9, the J call TRBJ2-3; 8 bases line up with TRBD2. The CDR3 is 17 amino acids. Germline values: CDR1 SGDLS, CDR2 YYNGEE. With 3 bases clipped from V and 2 bases from J, the junction kept 11 bases outside the gene matches. CDR3: CASSGSEVAGTTDTQYF. The CDR3 DNA reads as TGTGCCAGCAGCGGGAGTGAAGTAGCGGGAACCACAGATACGCAGTATTTT.